This is a list of T cell receptor beta chains from one sample in a study of OX40 agonist ivuxolimab in advanced cancers. Method: immunoSEQ multiplex PCR; TCRdb's copy keeps in-frame clones and lacks some. This table has tens of thousands of clones, roughly 85% appearing once. The sample was CD4+ or CD8+ T cells sorted from blood, taken in a trial of the OX40 agonist ivuxolimab. The source of these receptors is an adult with an advanced solid tumor such as melanoma, head and neck, liver or kidney cancer. Both conserved end residues are part of each CDR3. The D gene is left open where the match is weak. Not all rows give a size; the values are once, few, many and, for expanded clones, a class.

clone size,V gene,J gene,D gene,CDR3 DNA,CDR3 protein
few,TRBV6-1,TRBJ1-1,TRBD1,TGTGCCAGCAGTGCCGGGACAGGGGGGAACACTGAAGCTTTCTTT,CASSAGTGGNTEAFF
few,TRBV27,TRBJ1-5,.,TGTGCCAGCAGTTTATCAGGGGATCAGCCCCAGCATTTT,CASSLSGDQPQHF
once,TRBV9,TRBJ1-1,.,TGTGCCAGCAGCGTAGGGCCAGGCCAGGACACTGAAGCTTTCTTT,CASSVGPGQDTEAFF
.,TRBV6-5,TRBJ2-7,.,TGTGCCAGCAGTTACGTTTCAGGGGGGGAGCAGTACTTC,CASSYVSGGEQYF
.,TRBV4-1,TRBJ1-1,.,TGCGCCAGCAGCCCAAAACAGGGGAACACTGAAGCTTTCTTT,CASSPKQGNTEAFF
.,TRBV7-3,TRBJ1-1,.,TGTGCCAGCAGCCCTGGGGTCGGGGTGCGTGCGAACACTGAAGCTTTCTTT,CASSPGVGVRANTEAFF
.,TRBV6-1,TRBJ1-2,.,TGTGCCAGCAGTGAAGTTTTGGCGACCTCCTTC,CASSEVLATSF
.,TRBV4-3,TRBJ2-2,TRBD1,TGCGCCAGCAGCCAAGATCCCCTAACGGGACAGACGAACACCGGGGAGCTGTTTTTT,CASSQDPLTGQTNTGELFF
.,TRBV27,TRBJ2-7,.,TGTGCCAGCAGTTCAACCCTTACCGAGCAGTACTTC,CASSSTLTEQYF
.,TRBV9,TRBJ1-4,.,TGTGCCAGCAGCTCTACGGAGCTAACTAATGAAAAACTGTTTTTT,CASSSTELTNEKLFF
.,TRBV7-9,TRBJ1-2,TRBD1,TGTGCCAGCAGCTTAGGGACCGGGACAGCAAGATGGAGCTACACCTTC,CASSLGTGTARWSYTF
.,TRBV7-8,TRBJ2-6,.,TGTGCCAGCAGCCCGAGCGTCCCACAAAGTCGGGCCAACGTCCTGACTTTC,CASSPSVPQSRANVLTF
.,TRBV19,TRBJ1-1,.,TGTGCCAGTAGTATAGCGGGTCAAGCGTGGAACACTGAAGCTTTCTTT,CASSIAGQAWNTEAFF
.,TRBV9,TRBJ1-2,.,TGTGCCAGCAGCGTAAACAGGGAGCTGAACTATGGCTACACCTTC,CASSVNRELNYGYTF
few,TRBV5-6,TRBJ2-2,TRBD1,TGTGCCAGCAGCTCACGGACAGGGGGGAGAACCGGGGAGCTGTTTTTT,CASSSRTGGRTGELFF
.,TRBV4-3,TRBJ1-1,TRBD1,TGCGCCAGCAGCCCTAAGCAGGGGGGGAACACTGAAGCTTTCTTT,CASSPKQGGNTEAFF
.,TRBV27,TRBJ2-3,TRBD2,TGTGCCAGCAGTACACATCTGCCAGCGGGGGGCACAGATACGCAGTATTTT,CASSTHLPAGGTDTQYF
many,TRBV30,TRBJ1-2,TRBD1,TGTGCCTGGACTAGTGTTTGGACCACAGGGGAAAACTATGGCTACACCTTC,CAWTSVWTTGENYGYTF
.,TRBV25-1,TRBJ2-5,.,TGTGCCAGCAGTGAACTGGAGACCCAGTACTTC,CASSELETQYF
few,TRBV27,TRBJ2-5,TRBD1,TGTGCCAGCAGGGGACAGGGGGAGACCCAGTACTTC,CASRGQGETQYF
.,TRBV29-1,TRBJ1-5,.,TGCAGCGTGGGGGGGGGCAATCAGCCCCAGCATTTT,CSVGGGNQPQHF
.,TRBV9,TRBJ2-1,TRBD2,TGTGCCAGCAGCGGTATGGCTAGCGGGGGGGCCAGTGAGCAGTTCTTC,CASSGMASGGASEQFF
once,TRBV4-1,TRBJ1-1,.,TGCGCCAGCAGCCAAGTTATCGGTAGTACTGAAGCTTTCTTT,CASSQVIGSTEAFF
.,TRBV7-9,TRBJ2-7,.,TGTGCCAGCAGCTTAATGGACGAGCAGTACTTC,CASSLMDEQYF
.,TRBV29-1,TRBJ2-2,TRBD1,TGCAGCGTGACAGGGGGGCTTCGAACCGGGGAGCTGTTTTTT,CSVTGGLRTGELFF
once,TRBV4-2,TRBJ2-7,TRBD1,TGTGCCAGCAGCCAAACGGGACAGGGGTACGAGCAGTACTTC,CASSQTGQGYEQYF
.,TRBV4-3,TRBJ1-5,TRBD1,TGCGCCAGCAGTCGGACAGGGGGCGGCTTGCGGCATTTT,CASSRTGGGLRHF
.,TRBV7-3,TRBJ2-1,.,TGTGCCAGCAGCCCGTTCGGACTACACAATGAGCAGTTCTTC,CASSPFGLHNEQFF
.,TRBV28,TRBJ1-2,.,TGTGCCAGCAGTTTCGGAGCTGCGAGCTATGGCTACACCTTC,CASSFGAASYGYTF
few,TRBV7-9,TRBJ2-7,.,TGTGCCAGCAGCTTAATAGAAGCCTACGAGCAGTACTTC,CASSLIEAYEQYF
.,TRBV5-3,TRBJ2-3,TRBD2,TGTGCCAGAAGCTTGGCGTGTATATTTGAGCGGGGGGAAGATACGCAGTATTTT,CARSLACIFERGEDTQYF
.,TRBV20-1,TRBJ2-2,.,TGCAGTGCTAGGTACAACGGGGAGCTGTTTTTT,CSARYNGELFF
.,TRBV6-4,TRBJ2-1,TRBD2,TGTGCCAGCAGTGACTCAGCGGGGGGGCCAGATGAGCAGTTCTTC,CASSDSAGGPDEQFF
.,TRBV9,TRBJ1-2,.,TGTGCCAGCAGCGGAACGGACCGATATGGCTACACCTTC,CASSGTDRYGYTF
.,TRBV28,TRBJ1-4,TRBD1,TGTGCCAGCAGCATCGACAGGGGTCCTAATGAAAAACTGTTTTTT,CASSIDRGPNEKLFF
few,TRBV28,TRBJ2-1,TRBD2,TGTGCCAGCAGTTTAAAAGGGGAGGGCTACAATGAGCAGTTCTTC,CASSLKGEGYNEQFF
.,TRBV21-1,TRBJ2-4,.,TGTGCCAGCAGCTACACAGCTTCGGGACTAGCGGGGGGGCCGAACATTCAGTACTTC,CASSYTASGLAGGPNIQYF
.,TRBV6-5,TRBJ2-7,.,TGTGCCAGCAGTTATGGACAGTACCTCTACGAGCAGTACTTC,CASSYGQYLYEQYF
few,TRBV7-9,TRBJ1-2,.,TGTGCCAGCAGCTTAGTCAGGAGTTCCTATGGCTACACCTTC,CASSLVRSSYGYTF
.,TRBV19,TRBJ2-3,TRBD2,TGTGCCAGTAGTCCCCTAGCGGGGCCCAGCACAGATACGCAGTATTTT,CASSPLAGPSTDTQYF
.,TRBV7-9,TRBJ2-7,.,TGTGCCAGCAGCTTAGGGGGCTTGGCGCGTCAGTCCGAGCAGTACTTC,CASSLGGLARQSEQYF
.,TRBV28,TRBJ2-3,.,TGTGCCAGCAGTTTATCGGCGAAAGATACGCAGTATTTT,CASSLSAKDTQYF
.,TRBV27,TRBJ2-2,.,TGTGCCAGCAGTTGGGGGGCCGGCGGGGAGCTGTTTTTT,CASSWGAGGELFF
.,TRBV9,TRBJ2-5,.,TGTGCCAGCAGCGTAGTCGGTGCAGAGACCCAGTACTTC,CASSVVGAETQYF
.,TRBV28,TRBJ2-1,.,TGTGCCAGCAGGGAACTTGGCCCATCCTCCTACAATGAGCAGTTCTTC,CASRELGPSSYNEQFF